This TCR beta chain was retrieved from a study of cytomegalovirus exposure and HLA in healthy donors. The study, taken as a whole, reports: Across HLA loci, a later analysis found differing TCR association rates, with DRB1 most and HLA-C fewest. Specificity for CMV antigens was confirmed in vitro for a few of the CMV-associated chains.

The PCR had 60 Vbeta and 13 Jbeta primers. Sequencing used immunoSEQ multiplex PCR; TCRdb keeps in-frame clones, though not all of them. The table has 200,000 to 300,000 clones, over 80% seen once. The CDR3 length is 14 residues. The V gene lost 5 bases and the J gene lost 6 bases, with 17 bases spanning the gap. Germline assignment: CDR1 SGHTA and CDR2 FQGTGA. Comments on this clone: The antigen is not known.

Though nominally healthy at sampling, donors likely had unrecorded immune exposures. The gene calls are TRBV7-3 and TRBJ2-7, with D perhaps matching TRBD2 (6 bases). The sample taken for sequencing was PBMCs. This clonotype was sampled from a woman between 35 and 50 years old in good health and CMV-seropositive. This CDR3 reads CASSPPGLPPEQYF. CDR3 DNA sequence: TGTGCCAGCAGCCCTCCGGGACTCCCTCCCGAGCAGTACTTC.